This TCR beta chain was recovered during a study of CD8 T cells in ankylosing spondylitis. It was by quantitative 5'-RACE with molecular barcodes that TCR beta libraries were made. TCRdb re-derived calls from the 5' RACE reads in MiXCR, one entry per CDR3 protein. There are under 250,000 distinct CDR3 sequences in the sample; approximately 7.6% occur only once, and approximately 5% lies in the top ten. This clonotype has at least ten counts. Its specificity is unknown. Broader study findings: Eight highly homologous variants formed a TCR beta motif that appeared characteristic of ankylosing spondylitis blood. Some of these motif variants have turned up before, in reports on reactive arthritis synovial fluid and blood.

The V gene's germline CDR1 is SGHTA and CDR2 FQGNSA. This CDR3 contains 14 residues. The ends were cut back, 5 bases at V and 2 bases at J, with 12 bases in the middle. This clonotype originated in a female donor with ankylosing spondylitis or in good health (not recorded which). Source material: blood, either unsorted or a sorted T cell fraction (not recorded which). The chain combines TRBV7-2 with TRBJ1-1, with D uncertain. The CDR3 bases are TGTGCCAGCAGCGCCCAAAAGGGCAACACTGAAGCTTTCTTT. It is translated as CASSAQKGNTEAFF.